The entry below gives a single T cell receptor (beta chain) sequence along with its context. These data come from a study of blood T cell repertoires in COVID-19. Study as a whole: The United States, Italy and Spain were the sources of the acute and convalescent COVID-19 samples.

The CDR3 contains 14 residues. V shed 7 bases and J shed 4 bases, with 11 bases lying between them. Germline-derived CDR1 and CDR2 are LNHDA and SQIVND (reference sequence). Generated by immunoSEQ multiplex PCR, the TCRdb table keeps only in-frame clones and is missing some. Of tens of thousands of clones listed, around 81% are singletons. Sequencing was done on a sample of peripheral blood. J is TRBJ2-6 and V is TRBV19; a weak D match, TRBD2 (6 bases). This receptor was obtained from a man older than 75 with COVID-19, enrolled during active disease. The CDR3 nucleotides are TGTGCCAGTAAGGAGGGTCGGGGGGCCAACGTCCTGACTTTC. Residues: CASKEGRGANVLTF.